This T cell receptor (beta chain) was recorded in a study of tumor-infiltrating lymphocytes in primary liver carcinoma. Whole-study findings and limits: Because the samples were bulk unsorted, the study did not compare CD4+ and CD8+ repertoires.

Unsorted whole blood served as the source of blood RNA, and germline DNA was extracted as well. There were only treatment-naive patients, all with chronic HBV infection. This CDR3 has 15 residues. V shed 6 bases and J shed 1 base, with 16 bases lying between them. The germline CDR1 and CDR2 sequences are MDHEN and SYDVKM. From around 520 ng of total RNA, TCR beta-specific cDNA was reverse-transcribed using a constant-region primer. Three nested multiplex PCR rounds, a slightly modified ARM-PCR method, built the TCR beta libraries. PCR rounds one and two used TRBV1-TRBV30 forward primers with a C-beta reverse primer for 10 cycles each. TCRdb ran MiXCR on the multiplex PCR reads and lists one entry per CDR3 protein. The sample includes about 200,000 distinct CDR3 sequences, roughly two thirds of them seen just once. This clonotype was found once. The target antigen is unknown.

The receptor comes from a woman aged 60-70 years with primary liver carcinoma and hepatitis B virus infection. This sequence joins TRBV28 and TRBJ2-7; tentative D call: TRBD2 (6 bases). Sequenced: peripheral blood. The CDR3 coding sequence is TGTGCCAGCAGGCTTGGCGGGACGGGATCCTACGAGCAGTACTTC. Residues: CASRLGGTGSYEQYF.